The rows below give T cell receptor beta chains drawn from one sample of a study of cytomegalovirus exposure and HLA in healthy donors. The data were produced by immunoSEQ multiplex PCR, yet TCRdb's version contains in-frame clones alone and is incomplete. The sample holds about 180,000 clones, 85% seen once. The sample comprised PBMCs. Receptors were obtained from a man between 18 and 29 years old in good health and CMV-seropositive. CDR3s include the opening cysteine and the closing phenylalanine or tryptophan. The D gene is left open where the match is weak. Rows give clone size only sometimes, using once, few, many, or a class for an expanded clone.

CDR3,DNA,size,length,J,V,D
CASSPTRTSGGGKTQYF,TGTGCCAGCAGTCCGACCCGGACTAGCGGGGGAGGAAAGACCCAGTACTTC,NA,17,TRBJ2-5,TRBV27,TRBD2
CASSSQGYEQYF,TGTGCCAGCAGCTCCCAGGGCTACGAGCAGTACTTC,NA,12,TRBJ2-7,TRBV7-9,NA
CASSSFSGGLSTDTQYF,TGTGCCAGCAGCTCCTTTAGCGGGGGGCTTAGCACAGATACGCAGTATTTT,NA,17,TRBJ2-3,TRBV7-9,TRBD2
CATSHGQGAPHEQFF,TGTGCCACCAGCCATGGACAGGGGGCCCCTCATGAGCAGTTCTTC,NA,15,TRBJ2-1,TRBV15,TRBD1
CASRLGHLPDTQYF,TGTGCCAGCAGACTGGGACACCTTCCAGATACGCAGTATTTT,once,14,TRBJ2-3,TRBV6-5,NA
CASSAHSGEKQYF,TGTGCCAGCAGCGCACACTCAGGGGAAAAGCAGTACTTC,once,13,TRBJ2-7,TRBV9,NA
CASSLSGATGELFF,TGTGCCAGCAGTTTATCGGGAGCCACCGGGGAGCTGTTTTTT,NA,14,TRBJ2-2,TRBV27,NA
CASSSLGTGKAGELFF,TGTGCCAGCAGCTCCCTCGGGACAGGGAAGGCCGGGGAGCTGTTTTTT,NA,16,TRBJ2-2,TRBV5-6,TRBD1
CASSSSVLAGGRADTQYF,TGTGCCAGCAGCTCAAGTGTGCTAGCGGGGGGGAGGGCAGATACGCAGTATTTT,NA,18,TRBJ2-3,TRBV7-2,TRBD2
CAWSVLAENTGELFF,TGTGCCTGGAGTGTACTAGCGGAGAACACCGGGGAGCTGTTTTTT,NA,15,TRBJ2-2,TRBV30,TRBD2
CASSPHPSGSSYNEQFF,TGTGCCAGCAGTCCCCACCCCAGCGGGAGCTCCTACAATGAGCAGTTCTTC,NA,17,TRBJ2-1,TRBV27,TRBD2
CASSLRAGGEEETQYF,TGTGCCAGCAGTTTACGGGCGGGGGGTGAGGAAGAGACCCAGTACTTC,NA,16,TRBJ2-5,TRBV28,TRBD2
CASRVTAIGNQPQHF,TGTGCCAGCAGAGTGACAGCCATCGGAAATCAGCCCCAGCATTTT,NA,15,TRBJ1-5,TRBV28,NA
CASSLDPEGEQYF,TGCGCCAGCAGCTTAGACCCTGAGGGCGAGCAGTACTTC,NA,13,TRBJ2-7,TRBV5-1,NA
CASSFSLGTDYGYTF,TGTGCCAGCAGCTTTAGCCTTGGGACAGACTATGGCTACACCTTC,few,15,TRBJ1-2,TRBV7-2,TRBD1
CASSPRQRRETQYF,TGTGCCAGCAGCCCCAGACAGAGAAGAGAGACCCAGTACTTC,NA,14,TRBJ2-5,TRBV7-8,NA